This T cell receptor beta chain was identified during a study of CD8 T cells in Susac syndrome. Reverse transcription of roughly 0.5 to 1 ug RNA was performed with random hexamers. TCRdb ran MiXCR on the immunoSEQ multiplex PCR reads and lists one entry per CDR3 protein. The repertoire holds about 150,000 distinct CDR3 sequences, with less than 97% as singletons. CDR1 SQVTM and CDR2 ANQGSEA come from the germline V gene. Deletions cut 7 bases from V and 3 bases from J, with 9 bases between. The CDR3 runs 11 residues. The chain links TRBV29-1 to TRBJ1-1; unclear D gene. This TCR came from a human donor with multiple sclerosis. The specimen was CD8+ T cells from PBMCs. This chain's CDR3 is CSGLLDTEAFF. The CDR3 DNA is TGCAGCGGGCTTCTCGACACTGAAGCTTTCTTT.